One sample yielded the 27 T cell receptor beta chains listed below, sequenced in a study of CD8+ T cells in alopecia areata. Extracted from the samples, RNA was reverse transcribed into cDNA to serve as the sequencing template. Some clones are missing from TCRdb's copy, which holds only in-frame ones; the method was immunoSEQ multiplex PCR. The sample holds hundreds of thousands of clones, 50% to 65% seen once. This specimen consisted of CD4+ T cells sorted from blood, obtained at week 0. Receptors originate from a human donor with alopecia areata.

In nucleotides, the CDR3 is TGTGCCAGCAGCTTAGGGGTACTGTATGGCTACACCTTC. This gives the protein CASSLGVLYGYTF. The chain combines TRBV7-2 with TRBJ1-2; D unresolved. Trimming cost V 1 base and J 5 bases, with 8 bases left between them. Germline V gene lookup returns CDR1 SGHTA and CDR2 FQGNSA. CDR3 size: 13 residues.

This chain joins TRBV18 and TRBJ2-7; a possible D gene is TRBD1 (5 bases). Between the trimmed V and J ends, which lost 2 bases and 1 base, there was a span of 9 bases. The germline V gene has CDR1 KGHSH and CDR2 LQKENI. This CDR3 has 14 residues. The CDR3 sequence is CASSPNAGSYEQYF. CDR3 nucleotides: TGTGCCAGCTCACCAAATGCAGGGTCCTACGAGCAGTACTTC.

The sample holds a few counts of this clone. The rearrangement links TRBV7-3 to TRBJ2-3, with TRBD2 matching over 9 bases. The CDR3 runs 17 residues. V lost 5 bases and J lost 1; bases outside the gene matches: 10. Germline V lookup: CDR1 SGHTA, CDR2 FQGTGA. The DNA of the CDR3 is TGTGCCAGCAGCCACATCGTAGCGGGAGTGGGCACAGATACGCAGTATTTT. Its translation is CASSHIVAGVGTDTQYF. Full variable domain (outside the CDR3, taken from reference TRBV7-3 and TRBJ2-3): GAGVSQTPSNKVTEKGKYVELRCDPISGHTALYWYRQSLGQGPEFLIYFQGTGAADDSGLPNDRFFAVRPEGSVSTLKIQRTERGDSAVYLCASSHIVAGVGTDTQYFGPGTRLTVL.

The CDR3 DNA reads as TGTGCCATCAGAGGTGGCTATGGCTACACCTTC. Protein: CAIRGGYGYTF. This sequence joins TRBV6-5 and TRBJ1-2; D unresolved. Between the trimmed V and J ends, which lost 10 bases and 4 bases, there was a span of 10 bases. CDR3 length: 11 residues. CDR1 is MNHEY, CDR2 SVGAGI, per germline.

The chain has TRBV7-3 and TRBJ2-5, with TRBD2 matching 8 bases. J lost 5 bases, V lost 4 bases, and 6 bases had no gene match. Germline V gene data show CDR1 as SGHTA and CDR2 as FQGTGA. The length of the CDR3 is 14 residues. Here the CDR3 reads CASSSNSGTETQYF. Here the CDR3 DNA reads TGTGCCAGCAGCTCCAATAGCGGGACGGAGACCCAGTACTTC.

The V gene is TRBV30, the J gene TRBJ1-2, with 8 nucleotides matching TRBD1. Germline CDR1 is GTSNPN and CDR2 is SVGIG (reference sequence). J was trimmed by 1 base and V by 8 bases; bases with no gene match: 12. The CDR3 covers 15 residues. This CDR3 is CAGSPGTGINYGYTF. For the CDR3, the DNA is TGTGCCGGATCCCCCGGGACAGGAATTAACTATGGCTACACCTTC. Variable domain in full (rest from reference TRBV30 and TRBJ1-2): SQTIHQWPATLVQPVGSPLSLECTVEGTSNPNLYWYRQAAGRGLQLLFYSVGIGQISSEVPQNLSASRPQDRQFILSSKKLLLSDSGFYLCAGSPGTGINYGYTFGSGTRLTVV.

V gene TRBV18 combines with J gene TRBJ2-3; 9 nucleotides line up with TRBD1. Germline V CDR1 and CDR2: KGHSH, LQKENI. The CDR3 loop spans 16 amino acids. V shed 0 bases, J shed 3 bases, and the junction held 4 bases outside the gene matches. For the CDR3, the DNA is TGTGCCAGCTCACCACCGGAGACAGGGGGAACAGATACGCAGTATTTT. This codes for CASSPPETGGTDTQYF.

The genes are TRBV9 and TRBJ2-1; tentatively, D is TRBD1 or TRBD2 (5 bases each). With 4 bases removed from V and 8 bases from J, the gap between germline ends came to 22 bases. From germline, CDR1 is SGDLS and CDR2 YYNGEE. The CDR3 length is 16 residues. DNA of the CDR3: TGTGCCAGCAGCCCCCCGACCGGGACGCAGGTCGATGAGCAGTTCTTC. It translates to CASSPPTGTQVDEQFF.

This rearrangement joins TRBV11-2 to TRBJ2-1, with D perhaps given as TRBD1 or TRBD2 (5 bases each). CDR1 is SGHAT, CDR2 FQNNGV, per germline. This CDR3 has 15 amino acids. The V gene lost 2 bases and the J gene lost 3 bases, with 11 bases spanning the gap. CDR3 sequence (DNA): TGTGCCAGCAGCTTAAGAGGGGACGGCTACAATGAGCAGTTCTTC. This sequence encodes CASSLRGDGYNEQFF.

The genes are TRBV28 and TRBJ1-5; D is possibly TRBD1 (6 bases). V gave up 5 bases and J gave up 1 base, with 15 bases separating them. The CDR3 is 16 amino acids. CDR1 and CDR2 (germline): MDHEN, SYDVKM. CDR3: CASSPSRGGSNQPQHF. The CDR3 DNA reads as TGTGCCAGCAGTCCCTCCCGAGGGGGAAGCAATCAGCCCCAGCATTTT.

The V gene is TRBV7-6, the J gene TRBJ2-2, with D hard to call. There are 17 residues in the CDR3. V lost 2 bases, J lost 5 bases, and 18 bases lay in between. Germline CDR1 SGHVS, CDR2 FNYEAQ. CDR3 nucleotide sequence: TGTGCCAGCAGCTTACGGCCCGACGCGGAGTGGACCGGGGAGCTGTTTTTT. Translated: CASSLRPDAEWTGELFF.

V and J are TRBV29-1 and TRBJ2-5; 11 nucleotides align to TRBD1. Germline-derived CDR1 and CDR2 are SQVTM and ANQGSEA. The length of the CDR3 is 12 residues. V shed 7 bases, J shed 6 bases, and the junction held 4 bases outside the gene matches. The DNA of the CDR3 is TGCAGCGCCGGGACAGGGGGAAAGACCCAGTACTTC. Translating it yields CSAGTGGKTQYF. Filled out from reference TRBV29-1 and TRBJ2-5, the complete variable domain reads SAVISQKPSRDICQRGTSLTIQCQVDSQVTMMFWYRQQPGQSLTLIATANQGSEATYESGFVIDKFPISRPNLTFSTLTVSNMSPEDSSIYLCSAGTGGKTQYFGPGTRLLVL.

V is TRBV5-1 and J is TRBJ2-7; D is unresolved. The CDR3 is made up of 12 amino acids. Germline V CDR1 and CDR2: SGHRS, YFSETQ. V gave up 4 bases and J gave up 6 bases, with 11 bases separating them. The CDR3 bases are TGCGCCAGCAGCGCCCCCTTTGGCGAGCAGTACTTC. Residues: CASSAPFGEQYF.

This chain uses TRBV9 with TRBJ1-2; D not resolved. V lost 4 bases to trimming and J lost 5 bases, with 15 bases between them. Germline V CDR1 and CDR2: SGDLS, YYNGEE. The CDR3 length is 14 residues. CDR3 loop: CASSPRSATYGYTF. The CDR3 bases are TGTGCCAGCAGCCCAAGGTCGGCGACATATGGCTACACCTTC.

This clone appeared a few times. The chain couples TRBV14 to TRBJ1-6; 8 bases align to TRBD1. Trimming removed 4 bases from V and 11 bases from J; junction bases left unmatched: 7. Germline V gene data show CDR1 as SGHDN and CDR2 as FVKESK. This CDR3 is 14 amino acids long. For the CDR3, the DNA is TGTGCCAGCAGCCTAGGACAGGGAATGACACCCCTCCACTTT. This codes for CASSLGQGMTPLHF.

V gene TRBV29-1 combines with J gene TRBJ2-3; 14 nucleotides line up with TRBD2. V lost 6 bases to trimming and J lost 1 base; unmatched junction nucleotides: 3. CDR3 length: 15 residues. CDR1 and CDR2 from the germline V gene are SQVTM and ANQGSEA. The CDR3 DNA sequence: TGCAGCGTACCGGGACTAGCGGGGGGCACAGATACGCAGTATTTT. Protein sequence: CSVPGLAGGTDTQYF.

As regards this clone: Other nucleotide sequences in the sample specify the same CDR3. The chain links TRBV29-1 to TRBJ1-5; D call uncertain. The CDR3 has 12 residues. Trimming pared 6 bases from V and 4 bases from J, leaving 10 bases between. The germline gives CDR1 SQVTM, CDR2 ANQGSEA. In DNA form, the CDR3 reads TGCAGCGTCCGAGACGGGAATCAGCCCCAGCATTTT. Protein: CSVRDGNQPQHF.

This clone showed up just a few times. V is TRBV7-9 and J is TRBJ1-4, with D maybe TRBD1 (5 bases). Per the germline V gene, CDR1 is SEHNR and CDR2 is FQNEAQ (reference sequence). This CDR3 is 14 amino acids long. The V gene lost 4 bases and the J gene lost 7 bases, with 13 bases spanning the gap. This CDR3 reads CASSYPGPGEKLFF. The CDR3 DNA reads TGTGCCAGCAGCTACCCGGGACCGGGTGAAAAACTGTTTTTT. The full variable domain, completed using reference TRBV7-9 and TRBJ1-4, is DTGVSQNPRHKITKRGQNVTFRCDPISEHNRLYWYRQTLGQGPEFLTYFQNEAQLEKSRLLSDRFSAERPKGSFSTLEIQRTEQGDSAMYLCASSYPGPGEKLFFGSGTQLSVL.

The chain links TRBV5-6 to TRBJ1-6, with 9 bases identical to TRBD1. The V gene's germline CDR1 is SGHDT and CDR2 YYEEEE. The CDR3 has 15 amino acids. With 1 base clipped from V and 7 bases from J, the junction kept 3 bases outside the gene matches. The CDR3 loop reads CASSLRQGVNSPLHF. CDR3 nucleotide sequence: TGTGCCAGCAGCTTGCGACAGGGGGTGAATTCACCCCTCCACTTT.

About this clone itself: Other DNA sequences within the sample encode an identical CDR3. The chain is built from TRBV20-1 and TRBJ2-3; D not resolved. Looked up from germline, CDR1 is DFQATT and CDR2 is SNEGSKA (reference sequence). Trimming stripped 0 bases from V and 6 bases from J, with 4 bases between. The CDR3 length is 11 residues. The CDR3 nucleotides read TGCAGTGCTAGAGAAGCGGATACGCAGTATTTT. It is translated as CSAREADTQYF.

This rearrangement joins TRBV27 to TRBJ2-3; perhaps TRBD2 as D (6 bases). This CDR3 is 14 amino acids long. Germline V gives CDR1 MNHEY, CDR2 SMNVEV (reference sequence). Trimming took off 7 bases at V and 4 bases at J, with 15 bases between the two ends. CDR3 sequence (DNA): TGTGCCAGCAAGACTAGGGATGTTGCAGATACGCAGTATTTT. It specifies CASKTRDVADTQYF.

V is TRBV2 and J is TRBJ1-1; no clear D gene. The CDR3 spans 13 residues. The germline V gene encodes CDR1 SNHLY and CDR2 FYNNEI. V shed 7 bases and J shed 3 bases, with 12 bases lying between them. CDR3 nucleotide sequence: TGTGCCAGCATACTTGGGTTGTACACTGAAGCTTTCTTT. Translating gives CASILGLYTEAFF.

V usage is TRBV5-1 and J usage is TRBJ1-1; perhaps TRBD1 as D (5 bases). The germline gives CDR1 SGHRS, CDR2 YFSETQ. This CDR3 is 13 amino acids long. Trimming removed 0 bases at V and 5 bases at J, with 8 bases between. CDR3 DNA sequence: TGCGCCAGCAGCTTGGCAGGGAGGACTGAAGCTTTCTTT. It is translated as CASSLAGRTEAFF. Full variable domain (rest looked up from reference TRBV5-1 and TRBJ1-1): KAGVTQTPRYLIKTRGQQVTLSCSPISGHRSVSWYQQTPGQGLQFLFEYFSETQRNKGNFPGRFSGRQFSNSRSEMNVSTLELGDSALYLCASSLAGRTEAFFGQGTRLTVV.

This clone was recorded a few times. The chain carries TRBV11-2 and TRBJ2-3; TRBD2 matches at 8 bases. Germline trimming cut 3 bases from V and 7 bases from J; bases unmatched to any gene: 3. The CDR3 length is 13 residues. Germline V CDR1 and CDR2: SGHAT, FQNNGV. CDR3 region: CASSLLAGHTQYF. CDR3 bases: TGTGCCAGCAGCTTGCTAGCGGGCCATACGCAGTATTTT.

The table lists this clone with a few counts. V and J are TRBV6-1 and TRBJ2-1; maybe TRBD2 (6 bases). The length of the CDR3 is 12 residues. Trimming took off 7 bases at V and 9 bases at J, with 13 bases between the two ends. The germline V gene has CDR1 MNHNS and CDR2 SASEGT. In DNA, the CDR3 is TGTGCCAGCACCTCCGGGACTTCTGAGCAGTTCTTC. This sequence encodes CASTSGTSEQFF.

This clone turned up a few times. The chain links TRBV10-3 to TRBJ2-1, with 7 nucleotides matching TRBD2. V trimming: 10 bases; J trimming: 8 bases; junction bases outside the gene matches: 8. The CDR3 runs 12 residues. The germline CDR1 and CDR2 sequences are ENHRY and SYGVKD. CDR3 region: CANRTSSDEQFF. CDR3 sequence (DNA): TGTGCCAACCGGACTAGTAGCGATGAGCAGTTCTTC.

The chain carries TRBV6-5 and TRBJ2-7, with D uncertain. There are 12 residues in the CDR3. Germline CDR1 reads MNHEY; CDR2 reads SVGAGI. The V gene lost 8 bases and the J gene lost 6 bases, with 14 bases spanning the gap. Here the CDR3 DNA reads TGTGCCAGCCGAGGAAGCGTAGGCGAGCAGTACTTC. Its translation: CASRGSVGEQYF.